The clone carrying this T cell receptor (beta chain) was recorded many times. Its antigen remains unidentified. Per germline, CDR1 SGHAT and CDR2 FQDESV (reference sequence). This CDR3 is 18 amino acids long. The V end was cut by 6 bases, the J end by 0 bases, with 18 bases between. In TCRdb, the 5' RACE reads were re-called with MiXCR into one record per CDR3 protein. The profile covers about 160,000 distinct CDR3 sequences, with roughly 10% appearing a single time and about 15% taken by the ten largest. This entry comes from a study of CD8 T cells in ankylosing spondylitis. Study-level findings and limits: What appeared characteristic of ankylosing spondylitis blood was a TCR beta motif of eight highly homologous variants. There was reportedly significant enrichment of clones that were disease-linked in matched ankylosing spondylitis synovial fluid.

This sequence was found in a female donor with ankylosing spondylitis or in good health (not recorded which). V gene TRBV11-1 combines with J gene TRBJ2-6, with D maybe TRBD1 (6 bases). The sequenced sample consisted of blood, either unsorted or a sorted T cell fraction (not recorded which). CDR3 amino acids: CASRDRRLSLSGANVLTF. CDR3 in DNA: TGTGCCAGCAGAGACAGGCGCCTCTCCCTCTCTGGGGCCAACGTCCTGACTTTC.